Here is one T cell receptor beta chain with its context. As yet, its antigen is unknown. This entry is derived from a study of cytomegalovirus exposure and HLA in healthy donors. Study observations and caveats: In a later analysis, HLA-associated TCR beta chains were more clonally expanded than equally common others.

CDR3 length: 16 amino acids. Trimming removed 4 bases from V and 2 bases from J, with 15 bases in between. Germline V gives CDR1 SGHTS, CDR2 YDEGEE. With 60 Vbeta and 13 Jbeta primers, the PCR was carried out. TCRdb keeps only in-frame clones here, not all; method: immunoSEQ multiplex PCR. The sample has 200,000 to 250,000 clones; roughly 84% are singletons. This receptor was obtained from a boy aged 2 to 10 in good health and CMV-seronegative. The chain carries TRBV5-8 and TRBJ2-2; D uncertain. The material sequenced was PBMCs. The CDR3 loop reads CASSILGGGNTGELFF. The CDR3 nucleotides are TGTGCCAGCAGCATTCTAGGCGGCGGCAACACCGGGGAGCTGTTTTTT.